This T cell receptor beta chain was documented in a study of control samples from healthy donors and cancer patients. Data came from immunoSEQ multiplex PCR; TCRdb stores just in-frame clones and leaves some out. The data show 150,000 to 200,000 clones, around nine tenths seen once. The CDR3 extends over 15 amino acids. The V gene lost 1 base and the J gene lost 6 bases, with 13 bases spanning the gap. The germline CDR1 and CDR2 sequences are LGHDT and YNNKEL (reference sequence). The sample consisted of blood. The source is a man younger than 35 in good health. J is TRBJ2-1 and V is TRBV3-1 (or the pseudogene TRBV3-2); TRBD1 is a possible D gene (6 bases). The CDR3 region is CASSQAAGVSNEQFF. CDR3 nucleotides: TGTGCCAGCAGCCAAGCTGCAGGGGTGTCCAATGAGCAGTTCTTC.